This T cell receptor beta chain was sequenced in a study of CD4 T cells in relation to SARS-CoV-2 and coronaviruses. Across the whole study: Shared crossreactive spike epitopes were mapped to their HLA restriction.

Deletions cut 7 bases from V and 4 bases from J, with 13 bases between. Germline lookup yields CDR1 SNHLY and CDR2 FYNNEI. CDR3 length: 13 amino acids. Concerning this clone itself: Its specificity is not known.

Study-wide results and caveats: This crossreactivity analysis covered spike protein alone, no other viral proteins.

Naive and memory CD4+ T cell DNA was deep-sequenced without culture. The repertoire was sequenced with immunoSEQ multiplex PCR; TCRdb's copy has only in-frame clones and lacks some. The table lists roughly 63,000 clones, 94% of them singletons. Before the COVID-19 pandemic, during about 2010-2019, CD4+ T cells were taken from unexposed donors. Material for sequencing was naive CD4+ T cells from PBMCs. Sample subset: naive CD4+ T cells isolated by negative enrichment. The receptor's source is a human donor in good health. This chain links TRBV2 with TRBJ1-1, with D uncertain. Written as DNA, the CDR3 is TGTGCCAGCACCCCCCGAGAGGGCACTGAAGCTTTCTTT. Encoded protein: CASTPREGTEAFF. The complete variable domain, with remaining parts taken from reference TRBV2 and TRBJ1-1, reads EPEVTQTPSHQVTQMGQEVILRCVPISNHLYFYWYRQILGQKVEFLVSFYNNEISEKSEIFDDQFSVERPDGSNFTLKIRSTKLEDSAMYFCASTPREGTEAFFGQGTRLTVV.